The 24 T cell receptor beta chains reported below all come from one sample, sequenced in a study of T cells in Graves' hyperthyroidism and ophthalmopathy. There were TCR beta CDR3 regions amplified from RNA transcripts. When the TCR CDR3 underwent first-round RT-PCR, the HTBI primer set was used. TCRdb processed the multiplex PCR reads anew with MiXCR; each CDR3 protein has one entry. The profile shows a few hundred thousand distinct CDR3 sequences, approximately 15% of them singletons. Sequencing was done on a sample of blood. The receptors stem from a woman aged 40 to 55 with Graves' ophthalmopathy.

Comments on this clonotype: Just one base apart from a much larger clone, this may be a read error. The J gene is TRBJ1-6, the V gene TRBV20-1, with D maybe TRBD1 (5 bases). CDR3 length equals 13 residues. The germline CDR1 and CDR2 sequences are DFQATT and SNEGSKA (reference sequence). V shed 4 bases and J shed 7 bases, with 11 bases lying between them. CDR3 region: CSANRDPNSPLHF. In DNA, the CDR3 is TGCAGTGCTAACCGGGACCCCAATTCACCCCTCCACTTT.

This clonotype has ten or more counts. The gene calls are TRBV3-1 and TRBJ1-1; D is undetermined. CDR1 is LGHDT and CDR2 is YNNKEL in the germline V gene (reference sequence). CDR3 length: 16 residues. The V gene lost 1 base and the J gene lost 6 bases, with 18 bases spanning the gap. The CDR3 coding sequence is TGTGCCAGCAGCCAAGTCGCTGGGTGGGAGGGATCTGAAGCTTTCTTT. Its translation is CASSQVAGWEGSEAFF.

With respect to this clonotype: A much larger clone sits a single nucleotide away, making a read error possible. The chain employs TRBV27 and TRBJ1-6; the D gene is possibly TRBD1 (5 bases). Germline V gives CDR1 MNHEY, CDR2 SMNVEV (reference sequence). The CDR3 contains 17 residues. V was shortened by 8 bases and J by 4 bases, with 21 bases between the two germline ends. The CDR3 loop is CASGSSPGAVYNSPLHF. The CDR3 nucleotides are TGTGCCAGCGGTTCCTCCCCCGGGGCAGTTTATAATTCACCCCTCCACTTT.

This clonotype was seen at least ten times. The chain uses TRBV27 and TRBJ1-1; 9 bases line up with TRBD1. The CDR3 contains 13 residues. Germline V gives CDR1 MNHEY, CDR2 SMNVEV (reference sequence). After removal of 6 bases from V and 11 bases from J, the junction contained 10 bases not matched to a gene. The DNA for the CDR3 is TGTGCCAGCAGGGAATGGGGGGACAGGGAGGCTTTCTTT. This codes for CASREWGDREAFF.

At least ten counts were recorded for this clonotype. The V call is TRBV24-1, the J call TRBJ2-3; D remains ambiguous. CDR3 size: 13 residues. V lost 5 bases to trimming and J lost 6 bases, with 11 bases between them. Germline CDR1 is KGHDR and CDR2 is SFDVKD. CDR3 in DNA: TGTGCCACCAGTGCCGACAACGTGGATACGCAGTATTTT. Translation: CATSADNVDTQYF.

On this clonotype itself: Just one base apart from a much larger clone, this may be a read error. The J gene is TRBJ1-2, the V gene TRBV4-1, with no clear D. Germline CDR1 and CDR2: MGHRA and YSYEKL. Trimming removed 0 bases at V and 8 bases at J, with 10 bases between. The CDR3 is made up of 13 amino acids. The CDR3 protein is CASSQEIGGGYTF. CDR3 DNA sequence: TGCGCCAGCAGCCAAGAAATAGGCGGGGGCTACACCTTC.

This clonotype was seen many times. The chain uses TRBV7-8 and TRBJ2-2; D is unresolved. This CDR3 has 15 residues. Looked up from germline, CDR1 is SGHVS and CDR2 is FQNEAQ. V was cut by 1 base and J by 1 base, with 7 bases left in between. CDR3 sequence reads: CASSLGPKNTGELFF. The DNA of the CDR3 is TGTGCCAGCAGCTTAGGCCCGAAGAACACCGGGGAGCTGTTTTTT.

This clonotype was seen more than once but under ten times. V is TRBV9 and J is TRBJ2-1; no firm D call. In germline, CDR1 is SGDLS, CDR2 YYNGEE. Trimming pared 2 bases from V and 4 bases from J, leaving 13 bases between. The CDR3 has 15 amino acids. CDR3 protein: CASSVVPTSYNEQFF. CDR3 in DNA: TGTGCCAGCAGCGTGGTGCCTACCTCGTACAATGAGCAGTTCTTC.

CDR3 bases: TGTGCCAGCAAGCGGGACAGAGTCACCGGGGAGCTGTTTTTT. It translates to CASKRDRVTGELFF. V is TRBV5-6 and J is TRBJ2-2; D is tentatively TRBD1 or TRBD2 (7 bases each). Trimming shortened V by 6 bases and J by 4 bases, and 13 bases separated the two germline ends. CDR1 SGHDT and CDR2 YYEEEE come from the germline V gene. This CDR3 comprises 14 residues. Drawing the rest from reference TRBV5-6 and TRBJ2-2, the complete variable domain is DAGVTQSPTHLIKTRGQQVTLRCSPKSGHDTVSWYQQALGQGPQFIFQYYEEEERQRGNFPDRFSGHQFPNYSSELNVNALLLGDSALYLCASKRDRVTGELFFGEGSRLTVL.

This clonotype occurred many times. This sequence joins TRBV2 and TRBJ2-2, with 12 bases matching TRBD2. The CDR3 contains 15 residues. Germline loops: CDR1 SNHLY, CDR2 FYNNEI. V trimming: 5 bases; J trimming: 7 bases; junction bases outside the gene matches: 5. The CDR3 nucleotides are TGTGCCAGCAGTCATAGACTAGCGGGAGACGGGGAGCTGTTTTTT. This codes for CASSHRLAGDGELFF. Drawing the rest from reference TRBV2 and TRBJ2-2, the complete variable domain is EPEVTQTPSHQVTQMGQEVILRCVPISNHLYFYWYRQILGQKVEFLVSFYNNEISEKSEIFDDQFSVERPDGSNFTLKIRSTKLEDSAMYFCASSHRLAGDGELFFGEGSRLTVL.

CDR3 residues: CAISGGIGTDTQYF. CDR3 coding DNA: TGTGCCATCAGTGGGGGGATTGGCACAGATACGCAGTATTTT. The gene calls are TRBV10-3 and TRBJ2-3; D may match TRBD1 or TRBD2 (5 bases each). Trimming stripped 4 bases from V and 1 base from J, with 9 bases between. Germline CDR1 reads ENHRY; CDR2 reads SYGVKD. This CDR3 has 14 residues.

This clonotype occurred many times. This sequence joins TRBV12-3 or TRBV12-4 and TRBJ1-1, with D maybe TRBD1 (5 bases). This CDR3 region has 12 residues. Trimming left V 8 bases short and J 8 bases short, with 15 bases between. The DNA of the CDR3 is TGTGCCAGCGAGATCTGGGGCAGCGAAGCTTTCTTT. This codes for CASEIWGSEAFF.

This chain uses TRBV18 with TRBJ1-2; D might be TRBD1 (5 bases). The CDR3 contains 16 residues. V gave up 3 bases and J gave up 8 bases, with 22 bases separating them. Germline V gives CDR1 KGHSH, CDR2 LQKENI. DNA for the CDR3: TGTGCCAGCTCACCTGAACGGGGCAGGGTAGCTATAGGCTACACCTTC. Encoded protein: CASSPERGRVAIGYTF.

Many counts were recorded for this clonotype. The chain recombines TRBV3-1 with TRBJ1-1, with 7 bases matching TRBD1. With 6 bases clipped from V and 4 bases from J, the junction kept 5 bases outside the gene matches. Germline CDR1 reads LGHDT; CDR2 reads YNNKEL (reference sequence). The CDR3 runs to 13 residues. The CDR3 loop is CASSPTGATEAFF. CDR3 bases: TGTGCCAGCAGTCCCACAGGGGCCACTGAAGCTTTCTTT.

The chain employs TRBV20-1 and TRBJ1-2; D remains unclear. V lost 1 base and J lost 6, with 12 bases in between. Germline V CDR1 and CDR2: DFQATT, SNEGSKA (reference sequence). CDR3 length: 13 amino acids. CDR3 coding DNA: TGCAGTGCTAGAGCCGCAGGAAGAGATGGCTACACCTTC. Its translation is CSARAAGRDGYTF.

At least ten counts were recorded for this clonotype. The CDR3 sequence is CASAIKRRGDYYGYTF. For the CDR3, the DNA is TGTGCCAGCGCGATAAAACGACGGGGGGACTACTATGGCTACACCTTC. The V call is TRBV6-1, the J call TRBJ1-2; D may be TRBD1 (5 bases). The CDR3 has 16 amino acids. Germline CDR1 reads MNHNS; CDR2 reads SASEGT. The ends were cut back, 8 bases at V and 3 bases at J, with 22 bases in the middle.

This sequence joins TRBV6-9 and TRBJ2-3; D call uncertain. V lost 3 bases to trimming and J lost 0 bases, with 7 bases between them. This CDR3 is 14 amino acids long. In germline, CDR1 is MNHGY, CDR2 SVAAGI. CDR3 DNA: TGTGCCAGCAGTTACGCGGCGAGCACAGATACGCAGTATTTT. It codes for CASSYAASTDTQYF.

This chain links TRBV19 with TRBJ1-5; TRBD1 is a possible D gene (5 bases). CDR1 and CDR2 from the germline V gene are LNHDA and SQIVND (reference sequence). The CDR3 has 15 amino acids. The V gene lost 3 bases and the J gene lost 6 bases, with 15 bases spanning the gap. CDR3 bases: TGTGCCAGTAGTATGGAGGGCAGGGATCGTCAGCCCCAGCATTTT. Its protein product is CASSMEGRDRQPQHF.

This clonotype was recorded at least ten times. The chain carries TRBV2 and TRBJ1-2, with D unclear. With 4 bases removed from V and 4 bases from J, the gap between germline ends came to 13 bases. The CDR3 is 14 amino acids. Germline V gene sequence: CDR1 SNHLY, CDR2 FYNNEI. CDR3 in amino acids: CASSVSEGSYGYTF. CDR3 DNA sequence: TGTGCCAGCAGTGTGTCCGAAGGATCCTATGGCTACACCTTC.

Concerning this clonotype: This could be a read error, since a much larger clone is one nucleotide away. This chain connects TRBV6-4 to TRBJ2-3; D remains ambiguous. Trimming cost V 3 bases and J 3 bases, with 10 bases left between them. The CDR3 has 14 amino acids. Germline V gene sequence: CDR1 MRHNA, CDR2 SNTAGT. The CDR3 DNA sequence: TGTGCCAGCAGTGAGGACGAGTGGACAGATACGCAGTATTTT. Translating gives CASSEDEWTDTQYF.

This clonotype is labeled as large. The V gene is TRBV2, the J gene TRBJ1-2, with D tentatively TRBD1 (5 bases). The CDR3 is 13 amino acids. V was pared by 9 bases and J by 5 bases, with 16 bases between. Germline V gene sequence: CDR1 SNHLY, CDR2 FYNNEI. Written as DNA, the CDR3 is TGTGCCAGAAGGAAGGACGGGGGGTATGGCTACACCTTC. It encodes CARRKDGGYGYTF.

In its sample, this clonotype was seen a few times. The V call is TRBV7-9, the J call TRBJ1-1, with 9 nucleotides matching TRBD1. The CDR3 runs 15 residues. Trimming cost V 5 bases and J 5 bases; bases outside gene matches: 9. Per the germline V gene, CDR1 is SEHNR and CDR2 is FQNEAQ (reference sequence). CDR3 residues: CASSLTGTGRTEAFF. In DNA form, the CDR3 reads TGTGCCAGCAGCCTTACCGGGACAGGGCGGACTGAAGCTTTCTTT.

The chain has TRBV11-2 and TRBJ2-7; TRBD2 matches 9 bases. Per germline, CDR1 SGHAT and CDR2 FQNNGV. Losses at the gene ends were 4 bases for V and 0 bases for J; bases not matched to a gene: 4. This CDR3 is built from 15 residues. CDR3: CASSSGGGASYEQYF. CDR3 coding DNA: TGTGCCAGCAGCTCCGGCGGGGGGGCCTCCTACGAGCAGTACTTC. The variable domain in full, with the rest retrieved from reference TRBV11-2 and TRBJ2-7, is EAGVAQSPRYKIIEKRQSVAFWCNPISGHATLYWYQQILGQGPKLLIQFQNNGVVDDSQLPKDRFSAERLKGVDSTLKIQPAKLEDSAVYLCASSSGGGASYEQYFGPGTRLTVT.

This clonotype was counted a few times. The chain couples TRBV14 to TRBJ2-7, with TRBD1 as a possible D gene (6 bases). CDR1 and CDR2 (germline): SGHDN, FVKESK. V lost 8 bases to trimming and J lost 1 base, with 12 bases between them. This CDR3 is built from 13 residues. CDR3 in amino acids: CASGDILSYEQYF. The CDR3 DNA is TGTGCCAGCGGGGACATTTTATCCTACGAGCAGTACTTC.